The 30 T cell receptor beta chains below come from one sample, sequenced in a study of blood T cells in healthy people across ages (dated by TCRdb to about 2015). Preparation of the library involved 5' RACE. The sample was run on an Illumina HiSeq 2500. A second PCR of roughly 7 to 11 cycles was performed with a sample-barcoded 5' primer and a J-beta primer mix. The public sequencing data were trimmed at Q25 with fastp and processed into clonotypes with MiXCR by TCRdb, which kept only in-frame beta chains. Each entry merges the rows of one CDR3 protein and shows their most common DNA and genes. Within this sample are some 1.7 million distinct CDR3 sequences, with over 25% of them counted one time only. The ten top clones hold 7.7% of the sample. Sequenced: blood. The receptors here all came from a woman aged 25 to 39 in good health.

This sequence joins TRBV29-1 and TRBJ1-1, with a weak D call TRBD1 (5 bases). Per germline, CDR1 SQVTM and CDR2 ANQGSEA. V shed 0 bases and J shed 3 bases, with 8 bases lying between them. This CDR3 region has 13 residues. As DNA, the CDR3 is TGCAGCGTTGAAGAAGACAGACACACTGAAGCTTTCTTT. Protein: CSVEEDRHTEAFF.

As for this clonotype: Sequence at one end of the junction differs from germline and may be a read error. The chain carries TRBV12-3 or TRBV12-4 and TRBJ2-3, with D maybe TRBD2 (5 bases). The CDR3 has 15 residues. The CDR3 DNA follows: TGTGCCAGCAGTGAGAGGGTAATCGGCGCAGATGCGCAGTATTTT. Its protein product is CASSERVIGADAQYF.

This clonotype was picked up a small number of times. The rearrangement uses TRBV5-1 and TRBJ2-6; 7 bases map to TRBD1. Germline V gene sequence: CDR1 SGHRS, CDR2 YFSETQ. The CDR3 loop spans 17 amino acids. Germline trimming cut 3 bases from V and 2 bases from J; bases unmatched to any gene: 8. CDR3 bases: TGCGCCAGCAGCTCCTGGACAGGAAATACTGGGGCCAACGTCCTGACTTTC. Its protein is CASSSWTGNTGANVLTF. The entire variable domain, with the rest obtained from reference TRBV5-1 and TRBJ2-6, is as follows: KAGVTQTPRYLIKTRGQQVTLSCSPISGHRSVSWYQQTPGQGLQFLFEYFSETQRNKGNFPGRFSGRQFSNSRSEMNVSTLELGDSALYLCASSSWTGNTGANVLTFGAGSRLTVL.

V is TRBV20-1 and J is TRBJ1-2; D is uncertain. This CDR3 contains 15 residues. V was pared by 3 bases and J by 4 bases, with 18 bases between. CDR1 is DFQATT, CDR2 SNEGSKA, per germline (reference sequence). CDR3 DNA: TGCAGTGCTAGCGTCAAGGGTTCTTTACTCTATGGCTACACCTTC. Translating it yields CSASVKGSLLYGYTF.

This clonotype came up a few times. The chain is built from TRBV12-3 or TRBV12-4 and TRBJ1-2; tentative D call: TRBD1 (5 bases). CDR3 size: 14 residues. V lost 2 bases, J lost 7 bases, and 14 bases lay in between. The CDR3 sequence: CASSLRGLVRGYTF. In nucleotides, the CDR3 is TGTGCCAGCAGTTTAAGGGGCCTCGTCCGTGGCTACACCTTC.

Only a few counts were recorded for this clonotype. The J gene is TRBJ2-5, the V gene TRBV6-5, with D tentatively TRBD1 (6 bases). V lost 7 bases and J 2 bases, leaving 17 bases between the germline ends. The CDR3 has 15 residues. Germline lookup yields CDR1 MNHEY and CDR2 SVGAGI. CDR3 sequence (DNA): TGTGCCAGCACCGAACAGGGTTTGGGTCAAGAGACCCAGTACTTC. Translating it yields CASTEQGLGQETQYF.

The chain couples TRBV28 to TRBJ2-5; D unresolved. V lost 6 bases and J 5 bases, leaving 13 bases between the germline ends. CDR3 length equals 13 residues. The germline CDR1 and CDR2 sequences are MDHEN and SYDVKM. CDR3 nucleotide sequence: TGTGCCAGCAGCCCCACTCAGTGGGAGACCCAGTACTTC. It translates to CASSPTQWETQYF.

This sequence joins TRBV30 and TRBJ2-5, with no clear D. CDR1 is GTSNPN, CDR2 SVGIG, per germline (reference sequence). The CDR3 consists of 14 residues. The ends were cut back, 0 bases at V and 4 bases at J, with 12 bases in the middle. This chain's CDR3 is CAWSVVGLGETQYF. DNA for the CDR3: TGTGCCTGGAGTGTGGTTGGGTTGGGAGAGACCCAGTACTTC.

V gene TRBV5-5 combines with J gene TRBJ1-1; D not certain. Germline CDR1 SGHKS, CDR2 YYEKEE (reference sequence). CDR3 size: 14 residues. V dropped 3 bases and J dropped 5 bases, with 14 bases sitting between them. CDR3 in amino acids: CASSSHRYGTEAFF. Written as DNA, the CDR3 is TGTGCCAGCAGCTCCCATAGGTATGGAACTGAAGCTTTCTTT.

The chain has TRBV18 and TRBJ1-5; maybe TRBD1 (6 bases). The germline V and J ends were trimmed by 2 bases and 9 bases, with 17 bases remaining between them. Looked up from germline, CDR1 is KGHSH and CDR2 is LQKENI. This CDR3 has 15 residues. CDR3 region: CASSPIGGFGGPQHF. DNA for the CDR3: TGTGCCAGCTCACCAATAGGGGGTTTTGGAGGGCCCCAGCATTTT. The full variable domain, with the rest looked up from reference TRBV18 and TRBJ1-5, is NAGVMQNPRHLVRRRGQEARLRCSPMKGHSHVYWYRQLPEEGLKFMVYLQKENIIDESGMPKERFSAEFPKEGPSILRIQQVVRGDSAAYFCASSPIGGFGGPQHFGDGTRLSIL.

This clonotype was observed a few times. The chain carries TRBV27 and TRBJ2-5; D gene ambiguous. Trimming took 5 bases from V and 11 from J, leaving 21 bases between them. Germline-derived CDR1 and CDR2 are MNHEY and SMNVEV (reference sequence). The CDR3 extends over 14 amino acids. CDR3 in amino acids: CASSPRYGLDEQYF. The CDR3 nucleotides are TGTGCCAGCAGTCCCCGGTATGGGCTTGATGAGCAGTACTTC.

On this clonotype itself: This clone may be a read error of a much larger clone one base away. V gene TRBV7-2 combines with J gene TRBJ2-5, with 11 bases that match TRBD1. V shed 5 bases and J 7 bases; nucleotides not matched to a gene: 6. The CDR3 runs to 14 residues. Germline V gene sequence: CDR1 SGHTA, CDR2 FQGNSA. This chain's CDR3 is CASSRDRGAGTQYF. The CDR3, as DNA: TGTGCCAGCAGCAGGGACAGGGGGGCAGGGACCCAGTACTTC.

The CDR3 reads CASSLISGFHEQFF. The DNA for the CDR3 is TGTGCCAGCAGTTTAATTTCAGGGTTCCATGAGCAGTTCTTC. This chain links TRBV27 with TRBJ2-1; tentative D call: TRBD1 (5 bases). CDR3 length: 14 residues. V lost 2 bases, J lost 8 bases, and 13 bases lay in between. Germline V lookup: CDR1 MNHEY, CDR2 SMNVEV (reference sequence).

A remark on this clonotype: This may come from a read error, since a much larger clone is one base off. As DNA, the CDR3 is TGCAGTGCTAGAGGGACTGTAACCGCCTACGAGCAGTACTTC. Protein product: CSARGTVTAYEQYF. V gene TRBV20-1 combines with J gene TRBJ2-7; D possibly corresponds to TRBD2 (5 bases). The V end was cut by 1 base, the J end by 2 bases, with 12 bases between. The CDR3 spans 14 residues. CDR1 and CDR2 from the germline V gene are DFQATT and SNEGSKA (reference sequence).

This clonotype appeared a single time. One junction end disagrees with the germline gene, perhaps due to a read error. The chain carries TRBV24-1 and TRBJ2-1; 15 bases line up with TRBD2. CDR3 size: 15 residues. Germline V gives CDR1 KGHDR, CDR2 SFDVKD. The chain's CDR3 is CAASDGLAGGNEQFF. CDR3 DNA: TGTGCCGCCAGTGATGGACTAGCGGGGGGGAATGAGCAGTTCTTC.

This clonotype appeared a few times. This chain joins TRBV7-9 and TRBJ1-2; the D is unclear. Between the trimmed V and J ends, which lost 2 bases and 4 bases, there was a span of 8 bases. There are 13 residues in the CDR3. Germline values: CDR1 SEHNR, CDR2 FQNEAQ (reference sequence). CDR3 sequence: CASSLIESYGYTF. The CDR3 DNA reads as TGTGCCAGCAGCTTAATCGAAAGCTATGGCTACACCTTC.

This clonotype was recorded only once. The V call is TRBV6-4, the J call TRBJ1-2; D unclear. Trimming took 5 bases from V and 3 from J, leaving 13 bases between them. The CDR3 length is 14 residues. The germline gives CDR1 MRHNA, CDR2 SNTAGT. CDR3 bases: TGTGCCAGCAGTTCGGTTGAGCCGGACTATGGCTACACCTTC. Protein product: CASSSVEPDYGYTF.

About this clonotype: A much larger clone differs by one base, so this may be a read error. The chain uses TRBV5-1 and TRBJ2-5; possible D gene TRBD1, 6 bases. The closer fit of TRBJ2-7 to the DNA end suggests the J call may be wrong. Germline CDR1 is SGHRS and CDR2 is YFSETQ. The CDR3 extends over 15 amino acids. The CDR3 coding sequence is TGCGCCAGCAGCTTTCAATCGACAGGTGGTTCCGAGCAGTACTTC. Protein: CASSFQSTGGSEQYF.

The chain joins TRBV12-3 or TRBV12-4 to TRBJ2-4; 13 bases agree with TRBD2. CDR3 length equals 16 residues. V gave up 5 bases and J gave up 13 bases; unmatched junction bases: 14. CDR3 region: CASSPTSGRALGEQYF. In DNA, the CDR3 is TGTGCCAGCAGTCCAACTAGCGGGAGGGCCCTAGGTGAGCAGTACTTC.

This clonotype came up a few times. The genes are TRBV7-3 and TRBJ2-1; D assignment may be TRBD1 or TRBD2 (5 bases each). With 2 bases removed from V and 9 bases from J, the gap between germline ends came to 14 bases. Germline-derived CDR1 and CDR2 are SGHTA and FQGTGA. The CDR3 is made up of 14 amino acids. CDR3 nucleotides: TGTGCCAGCAGCTTAGATCCAGGGAGCAGTGAGCAGTTCTTC. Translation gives CASSLDPGSSEQFF.

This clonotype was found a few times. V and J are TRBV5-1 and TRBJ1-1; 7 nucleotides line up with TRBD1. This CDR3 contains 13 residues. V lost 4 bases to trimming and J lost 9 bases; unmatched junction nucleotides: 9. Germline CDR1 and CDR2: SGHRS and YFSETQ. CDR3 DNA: TGCGCCAGCAGCATGGACAGGTTACAACAAGCTTTCTTT. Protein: CASSMDRLQQAFF.

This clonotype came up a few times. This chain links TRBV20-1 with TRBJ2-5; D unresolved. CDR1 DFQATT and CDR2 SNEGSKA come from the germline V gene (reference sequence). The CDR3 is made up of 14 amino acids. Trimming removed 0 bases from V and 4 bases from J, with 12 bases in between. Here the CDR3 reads CSARDLTRPETQYF. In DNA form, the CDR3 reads TGCAGTGCTAGAGATCTTACGAGACCAGAGACCCAGTACTTC.

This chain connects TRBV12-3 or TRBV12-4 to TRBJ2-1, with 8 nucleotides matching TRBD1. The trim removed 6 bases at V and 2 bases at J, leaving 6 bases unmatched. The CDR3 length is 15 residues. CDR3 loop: CASRARTGTYNEQFF. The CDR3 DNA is TGTGCCAGCAGAGCCAGGACAGGGACCTACAATGAGCAGTTCTTC.

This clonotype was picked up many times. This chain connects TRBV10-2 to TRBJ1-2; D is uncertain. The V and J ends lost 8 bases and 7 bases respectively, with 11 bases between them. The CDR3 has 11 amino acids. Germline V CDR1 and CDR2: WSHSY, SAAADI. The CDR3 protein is CASGYSGGYTF. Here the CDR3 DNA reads TGCGCCAGCGGCTACAGCGGTGGCTACACCTTC.

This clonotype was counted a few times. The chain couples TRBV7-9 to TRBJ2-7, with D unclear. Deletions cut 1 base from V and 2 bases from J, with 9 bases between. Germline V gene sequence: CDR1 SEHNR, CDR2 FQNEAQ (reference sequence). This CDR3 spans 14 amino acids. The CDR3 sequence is CASSLDEITYEQYF. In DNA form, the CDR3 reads TGTGCCAGCAGCTTAGATGAGATTACCTACGAGCAGTACTTC.

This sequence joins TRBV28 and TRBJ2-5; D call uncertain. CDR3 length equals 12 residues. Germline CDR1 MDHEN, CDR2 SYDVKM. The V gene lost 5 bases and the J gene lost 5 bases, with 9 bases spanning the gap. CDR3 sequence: CASSVRFETQYF. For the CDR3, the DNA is TGTGCCAGCAGTGTCAGATTTGAGACCCAGTACTTC.

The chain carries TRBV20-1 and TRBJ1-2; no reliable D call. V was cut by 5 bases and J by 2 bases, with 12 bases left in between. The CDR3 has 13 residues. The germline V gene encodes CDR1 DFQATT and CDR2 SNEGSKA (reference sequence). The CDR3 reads CSAPPPANYGYTF. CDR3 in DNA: TGCAGTGCTCCTCCGCCCGCGAACTATGGCTACACCTTC.

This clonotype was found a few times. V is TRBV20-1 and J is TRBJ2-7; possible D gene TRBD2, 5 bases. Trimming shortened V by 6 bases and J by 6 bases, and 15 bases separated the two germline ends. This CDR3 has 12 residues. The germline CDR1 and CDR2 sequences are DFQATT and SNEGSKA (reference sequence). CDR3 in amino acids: CSASWSGIEQYF. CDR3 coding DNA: TGCAGTGCCAGCTGGTCGGGGATCGAGCAGTACTTC.

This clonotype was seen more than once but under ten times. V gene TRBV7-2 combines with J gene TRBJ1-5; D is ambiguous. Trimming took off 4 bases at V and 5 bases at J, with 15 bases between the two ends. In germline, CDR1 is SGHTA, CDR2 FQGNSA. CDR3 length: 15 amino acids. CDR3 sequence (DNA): TGTGCCAGCAGCTCGGTCCTGGGTTTCGATCAGCCCCAGCATTTT. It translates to CASSSVLGFDQPQHF.

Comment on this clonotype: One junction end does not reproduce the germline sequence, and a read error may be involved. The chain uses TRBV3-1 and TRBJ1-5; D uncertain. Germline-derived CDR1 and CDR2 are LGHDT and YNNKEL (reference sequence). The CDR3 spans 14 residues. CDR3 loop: CASNQWAREQPQHF. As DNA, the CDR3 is TGTGCCAGCAACCAATGGGCGAGGGAACAGCCCCAGCATTTT. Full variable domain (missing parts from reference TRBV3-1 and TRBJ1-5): DTAVSQTPKYLVTQMGNDKSIKCEQNLGHDTMYWYKQDSKKFLKIMFSYNNKELIINETVPNRFSPKSPDKAHLNLHINSLELGDSAVYFCASNQWAREQPQHFGDGTRLSIL.